This T cell receptor (beta chain) was observed in a study of blood T cells in healthy people across ages. This clonotype has just a few counts. Primed by a sample-barcoded 5' primer and a J-beta primer mix, a second PCR proceeded for roughly 7 to 12 cycles. CDR3-containing paired-end reads numbered at least 3 million in each sample. TCRdb itself ran the 5' RACE reads through MiXCR, one entry per CDR3 protein. The table has about 1.8 million distinct CDR3 sequences, approximately 50% seen once; the top ten hold less than 2.5%. The donors, all healthy, were Caucasians living in Russia, aged about 6 to 95. The CDR3 is 15 amino acids. Trimming removed 6 bases from V and 4 bases from J; junction bases left unmatched: 7.

The V call is TRBV12-3 or TRBV12-4, the J call TRBJ2-7; TRBD1 matches at 12 bases. The sample consisted of blood. The receptor was isolated from a woman between 35 and 50 years old in good health. CDR3 DNA sequence: TGTGCCAGCAGCACCCGGGACAGGGGGCCGTACGAGCAGTACTTC. The encoded protein is CASSTRDRGPYEQYF.